This TCR beta chain is drawn from a study of OX40 agonist ivuxolimab in advanced cancers. Background on the study: With ivuxolimab, an agonistic anti-OX40 (CD134) antibody, patients were treated. Mean age about 60 years, range roughly 20 to 85; approximately 80% male.

Study-level points and caveats: Clonal expansion among partial responders at 0.1-3.0 mg/kg ranked near the lowest. Clonal expansion by week 6 occurred in CD4+ and CD8+ blood T cells (at 0.1 to 3.0 mg/kg).

Germline V gene lookup returns CDR1 GTSNPN and CDR2 SVGIG (reference sequence). CDR3 length: 14 amino acids. V was pared by 1 base and J by 1 base, with 3 bases of the junction left unmatched. TCRdb's table, derived via immunoSEQ multiplex PCR, lists solely in-frame clones and lacks some. The sample yields some 83,000 clones, 85% to 95% seen once. About this clone itself: Its antigen remains unknown.

This chain uses TRBV30 with TRBJ2-7; 8 positions match TRBD1. The clonotype comes from an adult with an advanced solid tumor such as melanoma, head and neck, liver or kidney cancer. The sequences come from CD4+ or CD8+ T cells sorted from blood, collected in a trial of the OX40 agonist ivuxolimab. The CDR3 region has the DNA TGTGCCTGGAGTGAGGGGACAGGTTCCTACGAGCAGTACTTC. Amino acid sequence: CAWSEGTGSYEQYF.